Presented here are 3 T cell receptor beta chains from one specimen sequenced in a study of control samples from healthy donors and cancer patients. Clones were sequenced by immunoSEQ multiplex PCR, and TCRdb holds only the in-frame ones, with some missing. The profile shows 250,000 to 300,000 clones, roughly four fifths of them singletons. The sample taken for sequencing was PBMCs. These receptors all come from a woman in her sixties or seventies with lung cancer.

This clone appeared once. This sequence joins TRBV7-2 and TRBJ1-5, with D unresolved. V lost 1 base and J lost 7, with 8 bases in between. This CDR3 comprises 13 residues. Germline lookup yields CDR1 SGHTA and CDR2 FQGNSA. The CDR3 nucleotides read TGTGCCAGCAGCTTAGAAGGAAGGCAGCCCCAGCATTTT. This gives the protein CASSLEGRQPQHF. Filled out from reference TRBV7-2 and TRBJ1-5, the complete variable domain reads GAGVSQSPSNKVTEKGKDVELRCDPISGHTALYWYRQSLGQGLEFLIYFQGNSAPDKSGLPSDRFSAERTGGSVSTLTIQRTQQEDSAVYLCASSLEGRQPQHFGDGTRLSIL.

This chain links TRBV15 with TRBJ2-5, with D possibly called TRBD1 or TRBD2 (5 bases each). The CDR3 loop spans 14 amino acids. Trimming left V 1 base short and J 2 bases short, with 8 bases between. The germline V gene encodes CDR1 LNHNV and CDR2 YYDKDF (reference sequence). For the CDR3, the DNA is TGTGCCACCAGCAGAGGAGGGGCGCAAGAGACCCAGTACTTC. Amino acid sequence: CATSRGGAQETQYF.

The J gene is TRBJ2-2, the V gene TRBV2; 7 bases agree with TRBD2. Germline V gene sequence: CDR1 SNHLY, CDR2 FYNNEI. J gave up 4 bases and V 2 bases, and 4 bases lay outside the gene matches. The CDR3 extends over 15 amino acids. The CDR3 here is CASSEMGGFTGELFF. CDR3 bases: TGTGCCAGCAGTGAAATGGGGGGGTTCACCGGGGAGCTGTTTTTT.